The 10 T cell receptor beta chains listed next were all sequenced from one sample in a study of cytomegalovirus exposure and HLA in healthy donors. PCR was performed using 60 Vbeta and 13 Jbeta primers. Produced via immunoSEQ multiplex PCR; TCRdb's table is partial and in-frame only. This sample's table reports under 70,000 clones. The specimen sequenced was PBMCs. Every receptor here comes from a female donor in good health and CMV-seropositive.

J is TRBJ2-5 and V is TRBV5-1; the match to TRBD2 covers 13 bases. Germline CDR1 and CDR2: SGHRS and YFSETQ. Losses at the gene ends were 3 bases for V and 5 bases for J; bases not matched to a gene: 1. The CDR3 is made up of 14 amino acids. For the CDR3, the DNA is TGCGCCAGCAGCTCGGGACTAGCGGGGGAGACCCAGTACTTC. Residues: CASSSGLAGETQYF.

This chain joins TRBV5-1 and TRBJ2-7; TRBD1 agrees at 8 bases. J was trimmed by 5 bases and V by 2 bases; bases with no gene match: 9. The CDR3 is made up of 15 amino acids. CDR1 SGHRS and CDR2 YFSETQ come from the germline V gene. In DNA form, the CDR3 reads TGCGCCAGCAGCTTAGGGCAGGGGGCTTCCAACGAGCAGTACTTC. This sequence encodes CASSLGQGASNEQYF.

The chain combines TRBV5-8 with TRBJ1-1; no firm D call. CDR3 length equals 13 residues. Germline V gives CDR1 SGHTS, CDR2 YDEGEE. Trimming took off 0 bases at V and 4 bases at J, with 7 bases between the two ends. Here the CDR3 reads CASSLEKRTEAFF. The CDR3 DNA reads as TGTGCCAGCAGCTTGGAAAAGCGCACTGAAGCTTTCTTT.

The CDR3 sequence is CASSARGMQGWSGNTIYF. The CDR3 bases are TGTGCCAGCAGTGCCCGGGGTATGCAGGGGTGGTCTGGAAACACCATATATTTT. The chain employs TRBV28 and TRBJ1-3; a weak D match, TRBD1 (6 bases). The CDR3 runs to 18 residues. Germline-derived CDR1 and CDR2 are MDHEN and SYDVKM. With 5 bases removed from V and 1 base from J, the gap between germline ends came to 21 bases. Based on the CDR3 plus reference TRBV28 and TRBJ1-3, the full variable domain is DVKVTQSSRYLVKRTGEKVFLECVQDMDHENMFWYRQDPGLGLRLIYFSYDVKMKEKGDIPEGYSVSREKKERFSLILESASTNQTSMYLCASSARGMQGWSGNTIYFGEGSWLTVV.

The chain joins TRBV27 to TRBJ1-2; D is possibly TRBD1 (6 bases). CDR3 size: 14 residues. Between the trimmed V and J ends, which lost 6 bases and 2 bases, there was a span of 13 bases. The germline gives CDR1 MNHEY, CDR2 SMNVEV (reference sequence). CDR3 nucleotides: TGTGCCAGCAGCTCCGGGGGGCCAAACTATGGCTACACCTTC. Residues: CASSSGGPNYGYTF.

The V gene is TRBV27, the J gene TRBJ2-7; 8 bases fit TRBD1. From germline, CDR1 is MNHEY and CDR2 SMNVEV (reference sequence). V lost 11 bases and J lost 2; bases outside the gene matches: 11. The CDR3 spans 14 residues. The CDR3 spells CAARQTGVPYEQYF. CDR3 sequence (DNA): TGTGCCGCCAGACAGACAGGGGTGCCCTACGAGCAGTACTTC.

This rearrangement joins TRBV11-2 to TRBJ2-4, with D unresolved. CDR1 SGHAT and CDR2 FQNNGV come from the germline V gene. This CDR3 comprises 12 residues. V was trimmed by 5 bases and J by 8 bases, leaving 10 bases between them. CDR3 in DNA: TGTGCCAGCAGCACCAGTTCTGACATTCAGTACTTC. Protein sequence: CASSTSSDIQYF.

CDR3 in DNA: TGTGCCAGCAGCGCACAGGGTCTTAGCAATCAGCCCCAGCATTTT. It is translated as CASSAQGLSNQPQHF. V is TRBV6-1 and J is TRBJ1-5, with D possibly TRBD1 on 6 matching bases. Germline V lookup: CDR1 MNHNS, CDR2 SASEGT. The CDR3 has 15 residues. Trimming left V 6 bases short and J 0 bases short, with 12 bases between.

The chain carries TRBV7-9 and TRBJ2-7; the match to TRBD1 covers 9 bases. The CDR3 totals 15 residues. Germline-derived CDR1 and CDR2 are SEHNR and FQNEAQ (reference sequence). Unmatched junction bases numbered 7, after V lost 5 bases and J lost 2 bases. This chain's CDR3 is CASSNSGQGAYEQYF. Here the CDR3 DNA reads TGTGCCAGCAGCAACTCGGGACAGGGAGCCTACGAGCAGTACTTC.

J is TRBJ2-1 and V is TRBV6-6; 10 nucleotides agree with TRBD2. The CDR3 consists of 15 residues. Germline V gene data show CDR1 as MNHNY and CDR2 as SVGAGI (reference sequence). The V gene end was trimmed by 5 bases and the J gene end by 15 bases; junction bases not matched to a gene: 16. CDR3 in amino acids: CASSGGLAETKVPFF. DNA of the CDR3: TGTGCCAGCAGTGGTGGACTAGCGGAAACCAAGGTGCCGTTCTTC.